This TCR beta chain was sequenced during a study of shared clonotypes between healthy human individuals. Some clones are missing from TCRdb's copy, which holds only in-frame ones; the method was immunoSEQ multiplex PCR. The repertoire has roughly 2,500,000 clones, roughly 93% of them found once; the top ten carry 0.36%. Trimming shortened V by 0 bases and J by 4 bases, and 11 bases separated the two germline ends. CDR1 and CDR2 (germline): SGHRS, YFSETQ. This CDR3 is built from 16 residues. A word on this clone: This CDR3 is also generated by other DNA sequences in the sample.

This sequence was found in a man aged 18 to 35 in good health. Some clones in this sample may be carry-over from other donors' samples. The rearrangement uses TRBV5-1 and TRBJ2-6, with D uncertain. The sequenced material came from naive CD4+ T cells from PBMCs. Subset reported: CD45RA+ positively selected. The CDR3 bases are TGCGCCAGCAGCTTGGGTTGGGGATCCGGGGCCAACGTCCTGACTTTC. The encoded protein is CASSLGWGSGANVLTF.